This TCR beta chain was recorded in a study of beta chain features in type 1 diabetes. V was shortened by 2 bases and J by 0 bases, with 11 bases between the two germline ends. The CDR3 has 16 amino acids. The germline CDR1 and CDR2 sequences are SGHAT and FQNNGV. Per donor, one heparinised blood draw averaged about 110 mL. Isolated RNA was reverse transcribed in full, so expressed TCRB transcripts were sequenced. Clones were sequenced by immunoSEQ multiplex PCR, and TCRdb holds only the in-frame ones, with some missing. The sample carries roughly 500,000 clones, roughly 11% recorded once. This clone occurred a few times. Antigen unknown. Study findings and constraints: It was among patients, rather than healthy donors, that naive, central memory and Treg TCRB repertoires appeared more similar. Patients with type 1 diabetes showed fewer VDJ junction insertions and more deletions. When Type 1 diabetes patients were examined, their TCRB CDR3s proved moderately but significantly shorter in all four CD4+ subsets.

This rearrangement joins TRBV11-2 to TRBJ2-1; tentatively, D is TRBD1 (6 bases). The receptor comes from a woman between 18 and 30 years old in good health. Sequencing was performed on naive CD4+ T cells from blood. Here the CDR3 DNA reads TGTGCCAGCAGCTTACGCGGACAGAGCTCCTACAATGAGCAGTTCTTC. Encoded protein: CASSLRGQSSYNEQFF.